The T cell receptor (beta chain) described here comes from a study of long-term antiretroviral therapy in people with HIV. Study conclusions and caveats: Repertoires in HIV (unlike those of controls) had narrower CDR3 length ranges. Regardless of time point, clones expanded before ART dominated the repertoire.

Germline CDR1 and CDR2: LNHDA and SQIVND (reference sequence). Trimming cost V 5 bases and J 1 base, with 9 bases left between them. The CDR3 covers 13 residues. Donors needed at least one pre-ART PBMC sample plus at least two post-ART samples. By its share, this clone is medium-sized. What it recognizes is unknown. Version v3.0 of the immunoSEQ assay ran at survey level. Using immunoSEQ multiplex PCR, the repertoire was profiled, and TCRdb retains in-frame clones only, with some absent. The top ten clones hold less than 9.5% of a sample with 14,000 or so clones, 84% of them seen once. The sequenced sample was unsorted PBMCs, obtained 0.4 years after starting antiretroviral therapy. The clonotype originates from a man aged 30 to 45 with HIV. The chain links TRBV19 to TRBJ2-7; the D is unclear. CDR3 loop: CASSPQISYEQYF. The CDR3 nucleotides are TGTGCCAGTAGTCCACAGATTTCCTACGAGCAGTACTTC. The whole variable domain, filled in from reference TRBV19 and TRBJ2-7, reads DGGITQSPKYLFRKEGQNVTLSCEQNLNHDAMYWYRQDPGQGLRLIYYSQIVNDFQKGDIAEGYSVSREKKESFPLTVTSAQKNPTAFYLCASSPQISYEQYFGPGTRLTVT.